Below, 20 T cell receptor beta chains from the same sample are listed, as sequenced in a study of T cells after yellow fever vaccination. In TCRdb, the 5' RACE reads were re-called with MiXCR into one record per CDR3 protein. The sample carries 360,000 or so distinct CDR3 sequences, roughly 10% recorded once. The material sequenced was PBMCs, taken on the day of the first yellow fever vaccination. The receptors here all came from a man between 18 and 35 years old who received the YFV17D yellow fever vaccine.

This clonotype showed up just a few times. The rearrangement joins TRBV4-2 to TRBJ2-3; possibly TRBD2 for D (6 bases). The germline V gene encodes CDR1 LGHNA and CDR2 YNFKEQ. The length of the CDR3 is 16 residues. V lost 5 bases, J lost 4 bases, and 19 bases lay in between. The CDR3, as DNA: TGTGCCAGCAGCTACGGGACGGGGAGGATTGCAGATACGCAGTATTTT. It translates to CASSYGTGRIADTQYF.

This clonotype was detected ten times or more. For the CDR3, the DNA is TGCGCCAGCAGCTTCCAGTCGGGAGAGACCCAGTACTTC. Its protein is CASSFQSGETQYF. V and J are TRBV5-1 and TRBJ2-5; D is unclear. Trimming cost V 2 bases and J 4 bases, with 9 bases left between them. Germline V gene sequence: CDR1 SGHRS, CDR2 YFSETQ. The CDR3 contains 13 residues.

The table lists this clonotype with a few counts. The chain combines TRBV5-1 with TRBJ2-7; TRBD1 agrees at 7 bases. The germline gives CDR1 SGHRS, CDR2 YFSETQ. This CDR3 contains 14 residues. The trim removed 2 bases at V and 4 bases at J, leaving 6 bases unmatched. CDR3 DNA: TGCGCCAGCAGCTTAGGGGGCCTGGGGTACGAGCAGTACGTC. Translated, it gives CASSLGGLGYEQYV.

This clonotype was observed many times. CDR3 coding DNA: TGTGCCAGCAGTTTGCGGCACCAGAACACTGAAGCTTTCTTT. This codes for CASSLRHQNTEAFF. The chain combines TRBV12-3 or TRBV12-4 with TRBJ1-1; D not certain. The V end lost 3 bases, the J end lost 1 base, and 9 bases lay between the germline ends. CDR3 length: 14 residues.

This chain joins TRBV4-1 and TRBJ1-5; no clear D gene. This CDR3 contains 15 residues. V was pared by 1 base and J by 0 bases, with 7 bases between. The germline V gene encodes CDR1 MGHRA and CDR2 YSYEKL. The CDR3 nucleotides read TGCGCCAGCAGCCAAGCGAAGAATAGCAATCAGCCCCAGCATTTT. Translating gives CASSQAKNSNQPQHF.

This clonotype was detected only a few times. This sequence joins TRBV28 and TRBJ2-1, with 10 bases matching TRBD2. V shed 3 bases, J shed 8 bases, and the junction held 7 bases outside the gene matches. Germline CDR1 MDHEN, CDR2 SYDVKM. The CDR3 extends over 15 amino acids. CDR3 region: CASSFDPSGGDEQFF. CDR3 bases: TGTGCCAGCAGTTTTGATCCTAGCGGGGGCGATGAGCAGTTCTTC.

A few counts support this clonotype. DNA of the CDR3: TGTGCCAGCAGCCCCCAGACTAGCAGGGAGACCCAGTACTTC. It is translated as CASSPQTSRETQYF. The rearrangement joins TRBV7-8 to TRBJ2-5; 7 positions match TRBD2. V dropped 5 bases and J dropped 5; count of bases not matched to a gene: 8. The CDR3 length is 14 residues. CDR1 is SGHVS and CDR2 is FQNEAQ in the germline V gene. The whole variable domain, remainder taken from reference TRBV7-8 and TRBJ2-5, is GAGVSQSPRYKVAKRGQDVALRCDPISGHVSLFWYQQALGQGPEFLTYFQNEAQLDKSGLPSDRFFAERPEGSVSTLKIQRTQQEDSAVYLCASSPQTSRETQYFGPGTRLLVL.

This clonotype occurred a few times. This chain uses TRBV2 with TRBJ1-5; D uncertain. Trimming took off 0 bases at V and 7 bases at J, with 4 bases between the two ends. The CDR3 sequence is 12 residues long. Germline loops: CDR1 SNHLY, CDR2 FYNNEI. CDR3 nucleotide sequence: TGTGCCAGCAGTGAAGCGCAACAGCCCCAGCATTTT. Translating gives CASSEAQQPQHF.

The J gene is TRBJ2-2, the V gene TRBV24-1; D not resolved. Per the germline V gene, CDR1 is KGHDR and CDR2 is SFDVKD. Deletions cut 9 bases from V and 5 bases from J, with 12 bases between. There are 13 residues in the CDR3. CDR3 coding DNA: TGTGCCACCGGAGTGGCAGGAACCGGGGAGCTGTTTTTT. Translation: CATGVAGTGELFF.

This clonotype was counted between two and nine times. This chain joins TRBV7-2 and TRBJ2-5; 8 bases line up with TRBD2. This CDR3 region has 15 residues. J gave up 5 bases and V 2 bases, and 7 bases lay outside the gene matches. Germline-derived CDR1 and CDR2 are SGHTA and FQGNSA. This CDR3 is CASSLLRGAGETQYF. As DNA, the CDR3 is TGTGCCAGCAGCTTATTGCGGGGGGCCGGGGAGACCCAGTACTTC.

The CDR3: CASSFRLAGQETQYF. The CDR3 coding sequence is TGTGCCAGCAGTTTCCGACTAGCGGGGCAAGAGACCCAGTACTTC. This chain connects TRBV12-3 or TRBV12-4 to TRBJ2-5; 11 bases align to TRBD2. This CDR3 spans 15 amino acids. The trim removed 3 bases at V and 2 bases at J, leaving 2 bases unmatched.

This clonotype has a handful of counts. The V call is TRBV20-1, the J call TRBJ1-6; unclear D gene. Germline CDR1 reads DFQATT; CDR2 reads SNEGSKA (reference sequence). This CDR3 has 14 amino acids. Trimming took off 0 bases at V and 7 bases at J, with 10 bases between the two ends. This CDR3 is CSARDPGYNSPLHF. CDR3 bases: TGCAGTGCTAGAGATCCCGGGTACAATTCACCCCTCCACTTT.

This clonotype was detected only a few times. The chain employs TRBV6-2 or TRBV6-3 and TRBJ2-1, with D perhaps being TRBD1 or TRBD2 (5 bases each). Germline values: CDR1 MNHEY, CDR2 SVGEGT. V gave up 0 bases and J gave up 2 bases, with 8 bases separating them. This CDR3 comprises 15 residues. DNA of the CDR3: TGTGCCAGCAGTTACTCGGGACCCGCCTACAATGAGCAGTTCTTC. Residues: CASSYSGPAYNEQFF.

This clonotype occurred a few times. CDR3: CASSQAASSYNEQFF. Here the CDR3 DNA reads TGTGCCAGCAGCCAAGCGGCCAGCTCCTACAATGAGCAGTTCTTC. This sequence joins TRBV3-1 and TRBJ2-1; the D is unclear. The germline CDR1 and CDR2 sequences are LGHDT and YNNKEL (reference sequence). The V and J ends lost 1 base and 0 bases respectively, with 7 bases between them. The CDR3 sequence is 15 residues long.

The CDR3 loop is CASMADYQPQHF. The CDR3 coding sequence is TGTGCCAGTATGGCCGATTATCAGCCCCAGCATTTT. This chain joins TRBV19 and TRBJ1-5, with D uncertain. This CDR3 region has 12 residues. With 7 bases removed from V and 5 bases from J, the gap between germline ends came to 9 bases. Looked up from germline, CDR1 is LNHDA and CDR2 is SQIVND (reference sequence).

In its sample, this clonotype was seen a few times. This CDR3 reads CASSRSGGRPDTQYF. The DNA for the CDR3 is TGTGCCAGCAGTCGTAGCGGGGGAAGGCCAGATACGCAGTATTTT. V gene TRBV6-1 combines with J gene TRBJ2-3; 9 bases match TRBD2. Trimming took 5 bases from V and 4 from J; bases not matched to a gene: 7. The CDR3 covers 15 residues. From germline, CDR1 is MNHNS and CDR2 SASEGT.

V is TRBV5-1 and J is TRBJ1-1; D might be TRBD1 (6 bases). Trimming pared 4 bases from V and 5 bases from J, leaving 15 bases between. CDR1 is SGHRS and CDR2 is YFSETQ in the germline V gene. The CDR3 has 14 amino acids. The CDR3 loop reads CASSREQGLTEAFF. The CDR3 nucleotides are TGCGCCAGCAGCCGTGAACAGGGTTTAACTGAAGCTTTCTTT.

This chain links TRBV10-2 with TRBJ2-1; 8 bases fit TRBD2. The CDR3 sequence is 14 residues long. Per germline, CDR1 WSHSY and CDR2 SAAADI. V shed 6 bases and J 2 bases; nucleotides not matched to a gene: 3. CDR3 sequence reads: CASRGTSTYNEQFF. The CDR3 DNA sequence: TGCGCCAGCAGGGGGACTAGTACCTACAATGAGCAGTTCTTC.

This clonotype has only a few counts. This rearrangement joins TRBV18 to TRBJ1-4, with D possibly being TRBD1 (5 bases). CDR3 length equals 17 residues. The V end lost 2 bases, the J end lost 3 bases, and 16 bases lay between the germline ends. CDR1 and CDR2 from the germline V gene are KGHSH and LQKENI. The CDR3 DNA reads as TGTGCCAGCTCACCAAATACGGGGGTCTCCCCTAATGAAAAACTGTTTTTT. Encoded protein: CASSPNTGVSPNEKLFF.

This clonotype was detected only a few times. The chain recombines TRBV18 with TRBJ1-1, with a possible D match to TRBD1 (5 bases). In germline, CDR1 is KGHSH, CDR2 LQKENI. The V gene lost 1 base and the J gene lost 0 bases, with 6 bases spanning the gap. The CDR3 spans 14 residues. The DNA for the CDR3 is TGTGCCAGCTCACCACGACAGCTGAACACTGAAGCTTTCTTT. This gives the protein CASSPRQLNTEAFF.